The rows below give T cell receptor beta chains drawn from one sample of a study of identical twins. TCRdb reprocessed the 5' RACE reads via MiXCR and lists one record per CDR3 protein. The table has about 500,000 distinct CDR3 sequences, more than 13% seen once. The same sample was also used in a study of yellow fever vaccine responses in identical twins.

The sample comprised CD4+ T cells sorted from blood. These receptors were collected from a woman under 30 in good health. Both conserved end residues are part of each CDR3. D genes are given only for firm matches. Expanded clones are given a class, and other clones once, few, many or no size at all.

j_gene | abundance | d_gene | v_gene | len | CDR3aa | CDR3nt
TRBJ2-7 | - | - | TRBV12-3/TRBV12-4 | 14 | CASSLSVGPYEQYF | TGTGCCAGCAGCCTTTCTGTAGGACCCTACGAGCAGTACTTC
TRBJ2-5 | - | TRBD2 | TRBV5-6 | 16 | CASSLVWGTSQETQYF | TGTGCCAGCAGCTTGGTTTGGGGGACTAGCCAAGAGACCCAGTACTTC
TRBJ2-1 | - | TRBD2 | TRBV24-1 | 14 | CATTDGGVPNEQFF | TGTGCCACCACGGACGGGGGGGTTCCCAATGAGCAGTTCTTC
TRBJ2-3 | few | - | TRBV6-5 | 19 | CASSYSNQMRGPSTDTQYF | TGTGCCAGCAGTTACTCGAATCAGATGCGGGGGCCTAGCACAGATACGCAGTATTTT
TRBJ2-3 | - | TRBD2 | TRBV4-3 | 16 | CASSTPASGFTDTQYF | TGCGCCAGCAGCACCCCGGCTAGCGGATTCACAGATACGCAGTATTTT
TRBJ2-5 | - | - | TRBV5-1 | 15 | CASSPNQGLQETQYF | TGCGCCAGCAGCCCAAATCAGGGCCTTCAGGAGACCCAGTACTTC
TRBJ2-2 | few | - | TRBV12-3/TRBV12-4 | 15 | CASSLGRKNTGELFF | TGTGCCAGCAGTTTGGGCAGGAAGAACACCGGGGAGCTGTTTTTT
TRBJ1-2 | - | TRBD1 | TRBV9 | 13 | CASSARQGHGYTF | TGTGCCAGCAGCGCCCGACAGGGGCATGGCTACACCTTC
TRBJ2-7 | many | - | TRBV5-1 | 13 | CASRYGPTYEQYF | TGCGCCAGCAGATACGGGCCTACCTACGAGCAGTACTTC
TRBJ1-6 | - | - | TRBV5-1 | 15 | CASSLDFREGSPLHF | TGCGCCAGCAGCTTGGACTTCAGGGAAGGGTCACCCCTCCACTTT
TRBJ2-1 | many | TRBD2 | TRBV5-1 | 15 | CASSLREGLDNEQFF | TGCGCCAGCAGCTTGCGGGAGGGCCTAGACAATGAGCAGTTCTTC
TRBJ1-2 | - | - | TRBV6-5 | 15 | CASSYTGGAAYGYTF | TGTGCCAGCAGTTACACCGGGGGCGCTGCCTATGGCTACACCTTC
TRBJ2-3 | many | TRBD1 | TRBV5-1 | 14 | CASKWTGYTDTQYF | TGCGCCAGTAAATGGACAGGCTACACAGATACGCAGTATTTT
TRBJ2-7 | few | TRBD2 | TRBV4-2 | 19 | CASSLYSGVERDSSYEQYF | TGTGCCAGCAGCCTCTATTCTGGAGTTGAGCGGGACTCGTCCTACGAGCAGTACTTC
TRBJ2-1 | many | - | TRBV24-1 | 15 | CATSEPQGRSREQFF | TGTGCCACCAGTGAGCCACAGGGGAGGTCTCGGGAGCAGTTCTTC
TRBJ2-7 | few | - | TRBV20-1 | 12 | CSARDEGNEQYF | TGCAGTGCTAGAGATGAAGGAAACGAGCAGTACTTC
TRBJ2-5 | few | TRBD1 | TRBV24-1 | 15 | CATSDGRGLKETQYF | TGTGCCACCAGTGATGGCAGGGGGCTAAAAGAGACCCAGTACTTC
TRBJ1-5 | few | - | TRBV28 | 15 | CATRESRGANQPQHF | TGTGCCACCAGGGAGAGCAGGGGAGCGAATCAGCCCCAGCATTTT
TRBJ2-4 | few | - | TRBV2 | 15 | CASTEGVLAKNIQYF | TGTGCCAGCACCGAGGGGGTTTTGGCCAAAAACATTCAGTACTTC
TRBJ2-3 | few | - | TRBV7-2 | 15 | CASSLESGVGDTQYF | TGTGCCAGCAGCTTAGAATCGGGAGTAGGGGATACGCAGTATTTT
TRBJ2-7 | - | - | TRBV21-1 | 16 | CASSKEGGSPSYEQYF | TGTGCCAGCAGCAAAGAGGGCGGGTCTCCCTCCTACGAGCAGTACTTC
TRBJ1-5 | - | - | TRBV6-2/TRBV6-3 | 14 | CASSYIGENQPQHF | TGTGCCAGCAGTTATATAGGGGAGAATCAGCCCCAGCATTTT
TRBJ2-1 | few | TRBD1 | TRBV12-3/TRBV12-4 | 14 | CASSGQGALNEQFF | TGTGCCAGCAGTGGGCAGGGGGCACTCAATGAGCAGTTCTTC
TRBJ2-1 | few | TRBD1 | TRBV28 | 15 | CASSQGAIPNNEQFF | TGTGCCAGCAGTCAGGGGGCCATTCCGAACAATGAGCAGTTCTTC
TRBJ2-3 | few | - | TRBV2 | 13 | CASKEGGPDTQYF | TGTGCCAGCAAAGAGGGCGGGCCAGATACGCAGTATTTT
TRBJ2-7 | - | TRBD1 | TRBV6-2/TRBV6-3 | 15 | CASSGQGVFGGEQYF | TGTGCCAGCAGTGGACAGGGAGTATTTGGAGGCGAGCAGTACTTC
TRBJ2-3 | few | - | TRBV5-5 | 16 | CASSFLRVTSTDTQYF | TGTGCCAGCAGCTTTTTGCGGGTTACTAGCACAGATACGCAGTATTTT
TRBJ2-3 | - | TRBD2 | TRBV5-1 | 14 | CASSASGGPDTQYF | TGCGCCAGCAGCGCTAGCGGGGGCCCAGATACGCAGTATTTT
TRBJ2-6 | - | - | TRBV9 | 14 | CASSVATGANVLTF | TGTGCCAGCAGCGTAGCTACTGGGGCCAACGTCCTGACTTTC
TRBJ1-1 | few | - | TRBV27 | 16 | CASRPDSRGYNTEAFF | TGTGCCAGCAGGCCGGATTCCCGGGGGTATAACACTGAAGCTTTCTTT
TRBJ2-5 | many | - | TRBV29-1 | 13 | CSVGGLPQETQYF | TGCAGCGTCGGGGGACTCCCCCAAGAGACCCAGTACTTC
TRBJ2-2 | - | TRBD2 | TRBV5-1 | 14 | CASTRTSGLGELFF | TGCGCCAGCACAAGGACTAGCGGACTCGGGGAGCTGTTTTTT
TRBJ2-5 | few | TRBD2 | TRBV11-1 | 19 | CASSPKRTSPAAYQETQYF | TGTGCCAGCAGCCCAAAAAGGACTAGCCCGGCTGCCTACCAAGAGACCCAGTACTTC
TRBJ2-7 | many | - | TRBV7-2 | 17 | CASSLRSSVGSSYEQYF | TGTGCCAGCAGCTTAAGGTCCAGCGTCGGTAGCTCCTACGAGCAGTACTTC
TRBJ2-5 | few | - | TRBV4-2 | 14 | CASSQDRQGKTQYF | TGTGCCAGCAGCCAAGACCGGCAGGGGAAGACCCAGTACTTC
TRBJ2-4 | - | TRBD1 | TRBV7-9 | 15 | CASSPGQGNKNIQYF | TGTGCCAGCAGCCCCGGACAGGGTAACAAAAACATTCAGTACTTC
TRBJ2-7 | - | - | TRBV3-1 | 12 | CASNLWGNEQYF | TGTGCCAGCAACCTTTGGGGGAACGAGCAGTACTTC
TRBJ2-1 | many | - | TRBV5-1 | 17 | CASSTLPGLGSYNEQFF | TGCGCCAGCAGTACCCTCCCGGGACTCGGCTCCTACAATGAGCAGTTCTTC
TRBJ2-1 | many | TRBD2 | TRBV7-9 | 15 | CASRPGSREDNEQFF | TGTGCCAGCAGGCCCGGTTCGCGGGAGGACAATGAGCAGTTCTTC
TRBJ1-5 | - | - | TRBV27 | 14 | CASSSTISNQPQHF | TGTGCCAGCAGTTCCACCATTAGCAATCAGCCCCAGCATTTT
TRBJ2-1 | few | - | TRBV29-1 | 11 | CSVVGAHEQFF | TGCAGCGTTGTGGGAGCTCATGAGCAGTTCTTC
TRBJ2-1 | few | - | TRBV6-2/TRBV6-3 | 13 | CASLRREDNEQFF | TGTGCCAGCCTGCGGCGGGAAGACAATGAGCAGTTCTTC
TRBJ2-7 | many | - | TRBV5-1 | 14 | CASSLPGSSYEQYF | TGCGCCAGCAGCTTACCGGGGTCCTCCTACGAGCAGTACTTC
TRBJ1-3 | - | - | TRBV5-5 | 14 | CASSPAQGGNTIYF | TGTGCCAGCAGCCCCGCTCAGGGTGGAAACACCATATATTTT
TRBJ2-1 | few | - | TRBV20-1 | 16 | CSARIPTASSYNEQFF | TGCAGTGCTAGGATTCCGACAGCCAGCTCCTACAATGAGCAGTTCTTC
TRBJ2-7 | - | - | TRBV20-1 | 12 | CSARSQGYEQYF | TGCAGTGCTAGATCGCAGGGGTACGAGCAGTACTTC
TRBJ2-7 | - | - | TRBV12-3/TRBV12-4 | 13 | CASRITGTHEQYF | TGTGCCAGCAGGATTACCGGGACCCACGAGCAGTACTTC
TRBJ2-3 | - | TRBD2 | TRBV3-1 | 16 | CASSQATGGRADTQYF | TGTGCCAGCAGCCAGGCAACGGGGGGGCGCGCAGATACGCAGTATTTT
TRBJ1-6 | - | TRBD1 | TRBV7-9 | 13 | CASNGQEGSPLHF | TGTGCCAGCAACGGACAGGAAGGTTCACCCCTCCACTTT
TRBJ2-1 | many | TRBD2 | TRBV5-1 | 16 | CASSLRTSGKSNEQFF | TGCGCCAGCAGCTTACGGACTAGCGGCAAAAGCAATGAGCAGTTCTTC